This T cell receptor (beta chain) derives from a study of blood T cell repertoires in COVID-19. The protocol was immunoSEQ multiplex PCR, while the TCRdb copy is restricted to in-frame clones and leaves out a portion. The table records over 85,000 clones, 88% of them present only once. Germline V gene lookup returns CDR1 LNHDA and CDR2 SQIVND (reference sequence). The CDR3 length is 17 residues. J was trimmed by 3 bases and V by 7 bases; bases with no gene match: 15. Source material: peripheral blood. This sequence was found in a woman in her forties or fifties with acute or convalescent COVID-19. The rearrangement uses TRBV19 and TRBJ1-1, with 9 bases aligning to TRBD1. CDR3: CASTSDRGSPSYTEAFF. The CDR3 DNA sequence: TGTGCCAGTACCTCGGACAGGGGTTCGCCCTCGTACACTGAAGCTTTCTTT. Full variable domain (missing parts from reference TRBV19 and TRBJ1-1): DGGITQSPKYLFRKEGQNVTLSCEQNLNHDAMYWYRQDPGQGLRLIYYSQIVNDFQKGDIAEGYSVSREKKESFPLTVTSAQKNPTAFYLCASTSDRGSPSYTEAFFGQGTRLTVV.